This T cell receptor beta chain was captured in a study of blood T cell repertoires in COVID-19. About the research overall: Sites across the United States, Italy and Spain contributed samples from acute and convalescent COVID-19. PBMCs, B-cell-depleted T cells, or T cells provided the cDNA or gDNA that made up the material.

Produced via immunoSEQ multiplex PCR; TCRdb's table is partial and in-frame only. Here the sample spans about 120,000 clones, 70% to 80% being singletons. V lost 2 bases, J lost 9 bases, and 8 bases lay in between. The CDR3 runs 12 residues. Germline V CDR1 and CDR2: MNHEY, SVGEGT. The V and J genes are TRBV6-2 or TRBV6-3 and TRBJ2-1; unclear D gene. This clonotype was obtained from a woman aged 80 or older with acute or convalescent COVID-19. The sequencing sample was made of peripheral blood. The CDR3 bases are TGTGCCAGCAGTTACCCCCTAAGTGAGCAGTTCTTC. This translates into CASSYPLSEQFF.